This paragraph reports one T cell receptor (beta chain). Antigen unknown. Here immunoSEQ multiplex PCR was the method, and the copy in TCRdb shows in-frame clones only, minus some. The profile shows about 87,000 clones, around 94% of them singletons. Germline V gives CDR1 SNHLY, CDR2 FYNNEI. V dropped 1 base and J dropped 7 bases, with 13 bases sitting between them. The CDR3 has 15 amino acids. The data were obtained in a study of siplizumab effects on memory and regulatory T cells. The study, taken as a whole, reports: Mappable alloreactive CD4+ clones were on average around 69% Treg-derived with siplizumab, roughly 28% in controls. Naive T cells appeared more varied than memory cells and looked like key alloresponse contributors. Roughly 80-97% of proliferating clones (CD4+ or CD8+) could not be assigned a naive or memory phenotype.

The sequenced material came from non-Treg CD4+ T cells sorted from blood. The TCR comes from a human donor in good health. This chain uses TRBV2 with TRBJ1-4; a possible D gene is TRBD1 (5 bases). The CDR3 region has the DNA TGTGCCAGCAGTGAAGTAGGGGATCGAGTTGAAAAACTGTTTTTT. Residues: CASSEVGDRVEKLFF.